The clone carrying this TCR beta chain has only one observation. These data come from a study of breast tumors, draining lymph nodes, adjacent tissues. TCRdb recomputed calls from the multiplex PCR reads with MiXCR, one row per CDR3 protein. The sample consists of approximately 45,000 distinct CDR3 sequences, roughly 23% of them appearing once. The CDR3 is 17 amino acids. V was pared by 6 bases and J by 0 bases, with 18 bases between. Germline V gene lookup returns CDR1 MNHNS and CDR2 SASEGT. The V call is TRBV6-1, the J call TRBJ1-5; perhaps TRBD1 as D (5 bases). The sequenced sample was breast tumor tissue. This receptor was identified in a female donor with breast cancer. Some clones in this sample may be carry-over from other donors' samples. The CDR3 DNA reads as TGTGCCAGCAGAAGAGGGACGGGAGAGTATAGCAATCAGCCCCAGCATTTT. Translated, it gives CASRRGTGEYSNQPQHF.